The 28 T cell receptor beta chains below all came from one sample that was sequenced in a study of blood T cell repertoires in COVID-19 (dated by TCRdb to about 2020). Preparation of the library involved the immunoSEQ multiplex PCR assay. Not all clones reach the TCRdb copy of this immuneACCESS table, which keeps in-frame sequences only. Checked studies attribute under half of the gap to unresolved V genes and leave the rest unexplained. This sample is represented by some 220,000 clones; around 84% of them were singletons. The ten most abundant clones make up approximately 10% of the sample. Sequencing used peripheral blood. The receptors derive from a man aged 45-65 years with active or convalescent COVID-19.

The V gene is TRBV7-3, the J gene TRBJ2-7, with 7 bases matching TRBD1. V lost 5 bases, J lost 2 bases, and 6 bases stayed unmatched. Germline V gene data show CDR1 as SGHTA and CDR2 as FQGTGA. CDR3 length: 14 amino acids. The CDR3 bases are TGTGCCAGCAGCCCGACAGGGTCCCCCTACGAGCAGTACTTC. Its protein product is CASSPTGSPYEQYF.

The chain joins TRBV6-5 to TRBJ1-4, with 7 bases lining up with TRBD1. The CDR3 is 14 amino acids. J gave up 7 bases and V 6 bases, and 8 bases lay outside the gene matches. Germline V gives CDR1 MNHEY, CDR2 SVGAGI. CDR3 in DNA: TGTGCCAGCAGGTTGACAGGGTCAGGTGAAAAACTGTTTTTT. It translates to CASRLTGSGEKLFF.

This rearrangement joins TRBV5-4 to TRBJ1-2, with no clear D. Per germline, CDR1 SGHNT and CDR2 YYREEE (reference sequence). V was cut by 1 base and J by 7 bases, with 14 bases left in between. The CDR3 sequence is 14 residues long. The CDR3 bases are TGTGCCAGCAGCTTGTCTGACGGGTTCGGTGGCTACACCTTC. This codes for CASSLSDGFGGYTF. Together with reference TRBV5-4 and TRBJ1-2, the CDR3 gives the full variable domain: ETGVTQSPTHLIKTRGQQVTLRCSSQSGHNTVSWYQQALGQGPQFIFQYYREEENGRGNFPPRFSGLQFPNYSSELNVNALELDDSALYLCASSLSDGFGGYTFGSGTRLTVV.

The chain has TRBV19 and TRBJ1-5; 7 bases map to TRBD1. Germline CDR1 LNHDA, CDR2 SQIVND (reference sequence). V lost 6 bases to trimming and J lost 6 bases; unmatched junction nucleotides: 11. CDR3 length equals 15 residues. CDR3 DNA sequence: TGTGCCAGTAGCATGGCCCAGGGGGTGATTCAGCCCCAGCATTTT. Amino acids: CASSMAQGVIQPQHF.

This rearrangement joins TRBV10-3 to TRBJ2-1; 10 positions match TRBD2. The CDR3 totals 15 residues. The J segment lost 1 base and the V segment lost 4 bases, leaving 1 base of the junction unmatched. Per the germline V gene, CDR1 is ENHRY and CDR2 is SYGVKD. In DNA, the CDR3 is TGTGCCATCAGTGTTAGCGGGGGGTCCTACAATGAGCAGTTCTTC. Protein product: CAISVSGGSYNEQFF.

The V call is TRBV4-2, the J call TRBJ2-6; 9 nucleotides align to TRBD1. V lost 6 bases, J lost 0 bases, and 0 bases stayed unmatched. Looked up from germline, CDR1 is LGHNA and CDR2 is YNFKEQ. The CDR3 runs to 15 residues. The CDR3 region is CASRTGGSGANVLTF. Here the CDR3 DNA reads TGTGCCAGCAGGACAGGGGGCTCTGGGGCCAACGTCCTGACTTTC.

The rearrangement links TRBV24-1 to TRBJ1-2; D is unclear. This CDR3 spans 14 amino acids. Trimming shortened V by 5 bases and J by 0 bases, and 9 bases separated the two germline ends. Germline V CDR1 and CDR2: KGHDR, SFDVKD. In DNA, the CDR3 is TGTGCCACCAGTGGGAACAGAACTAACTATGGCTACACCTTC. Its translation: CATSGNRTNYGYTF.

This clone was found a few times. The chain uses TRBV6-1 and TRBJ1-1; D is undetermined. Germline values: CDR1 MNHNS, CDR2 SASEGT. CDR3 size: 12 residues. Trimming left V 6 bases short and J 2 bases short, with 7 bases between. The CDR3 spells CASSPENTEAFF. As DNA, the CDR3 is TGTGCCAGCAGCCCAGAAAACACTGAAGCTTTCTTT.

The chain couples TRBV2 to TRBJ1-2; TRBD1 matches 7 bases. The V gene's germline CDR1 is SNHLY and CDR2 FYNNEI. The V segment lost 7 bases and the J segment 2 bases; nucleotides outside the gene matches: 10. The CDR3 runs to 15 residues. CDR3 sequence (DNA): TGTGCCAGCACCAGAACAGGGGAGGAGAACTATGGCTACACCTTC. Translating it yields CASTRTGEENYGYTF. Filled out from reference TRBV2 and TRBJ1-2, the complete variable domain reads EPEVTQTPSHQVTQMGQEVILRCVPISNHLYFYWYRQILGQKVEFLVSFYNNEISEKSEIFDDQFSVERPDGSNFTLKIRSTKLEDSAMYFCASTRTGEENYGYTFGSGTRLTVV.

The rearrangement links TRBV19 to TRBJ2-1, with 13 positions matching TRBD2. The V gene's germline CDR1 is LNHDA and CDR2 SQIVND (reference sequence). Trimming took 5 bases from V and 3 from J; bases not matched to a gene: 4. The CDR3 extends over 16 amino acids. Written as DNA, the CDR3 is TGTGCCAGTAGTTGGACTAGCGGGAGCGGCTACAATGAGCAGTTCTTC. Protein: CASSWTSGSGYNEQFF. Full variable domain (missing parts from reference TRBV19 and TRBJ2-1): DGGITQSPKYLFRKEGQNVTLSCEQNLNHDAMYWYRQDPGQGLRLIYYSQIVNDFQKGDIAEGYSVSREKKESFPLTVTSAQKNPTAFYLCASSWTSGSGYNEQFFGPGTRLTVL.

The rearrangement links TRBV7-3 to TRBJ2-1; TRBD1 agrees at 9 bases. The CDR3 runs to 15 residues. With V trimmed by 5 bases and J by 6 bases, 8 bases remained unmatched. Per the germline V gene, CDR1 is SGHTA and CDR2 is FQGTGA. In DNA, the CDR3 is TGTGCCAGCAGCCTCGGGACAGGGAGTTTCAATGAGCAGTTCTTC. Its translation is CASSLGTGSFNEQFF.

The chain couples TRBV15 to TRBJ2-5, with D unresolved. The V and J ends lost 3 bases and 1 base respectively, with 3 bases between them. The CDR3 is made up of 12 amino acids. CDR1 and CDR2 (germline): LNHNV, YYDKDF (reference sequence). CDR3 nucleotide sequence: TGTGCCACCAGCAGGGCCCAAGAGACCCAGTACTTC. Translated, it gives CATSRAQETQYF.

This chain connects TRBV7-2 to TRBJ2-1; 8 nucleotides match TRBD2. V lost 1 base and J lost 7; bases outside the gene matches: 9. There are 16 residues in the CDR3. Germline CDR1 is SGHTA and CDR2 is FQGNSA. The CDR3 sequence: CASSLVARGGGNEQFF. The CDR3 DNA is TGTGCCAGCAGCTTAGTAGCCCGGGGGGGAGGGAATGAGCAGTTCTTC. The whole variable domain, remainder taken from reference TRBV7-2 and TRBJ2-1, is GAGVSQSPSNKVTEKGKDVELRCDPISGHTALYWYRQSLGQGLEFLIYFQGNSAPDKSGLPSDRFSAERTGGSVSTLTIQRTQQEDSAVYLCASSLVARGGGNEQFFGPGTRLTVL.

The chain joins TRBV24-1 to TRBJ2-3; D may be TRBD2 (5 bases). The ends were cut back, 0 bases at V and 4 bases at J, with 10 bases in the middle. The CDR3 covers 15 residues. Germline V gene lookup returns CDR1 KGHDR and CDR2 SFDVKD. The CDR3 bases are TGTGCCACCAGTGATTTGGCCGCCGGGGCAGATACGCAGTATTTT. Translation gives CATSDLAAGADTQYF.

This clone is a singleton in its sample. The V and J genes are TRBV13 and TRBJ2-5, with TRBD2 matching 9 bases. This CDR3 is 15 amino acids long. With V trimmed by 0 bases and J by 5 bases, 4 bases remained unmatched. The germline V gene has CDR1 PRHDT and CDR2 FYEKMQ (reference sequence). The CDR3 DNA follows: TGTGCCAGCAGCTTAGGGACTAGCGGAGGGGAGACCCAGTACTTC. Its translation is CASSLGTSGGETQYF.

The chain uses TRBV10-2 and TRBJ2-7, with 8 bases lining up with TRBD2. The germline gives CDR1 WSHSY, CDR2 SAAADI. CDR3 size: 17 residues. The V segment lost 0 bases and the J segment 2 bases; nucleotides outside the gene matches: 9. CDR3 residues: CASSESIAGLLTYEQYF. The DNA for the CDR3 is TGCGCCAGCAGTGAGTCGATAGCGGGGCTTTTAACCTACGAGCAGTACTTC.

This clone was recorded a few times. The same CDR3 arises from other DNA sequences in this sample as well. V usage is TRBV5-1 and J usage is TRBJ2-5; 8 bases line up with TRBD2. From germline, CDR1 is SGHRS and CDR2 YFSETQ. The CDR3 has 13 amino acids. V shed 2 bases and J 3 bases; nucleotides not matched to a gene: 0. This CDR3 reads CASSFSGEETQYF. The CDR3 DNA sequence: TGCGCCAGCAGCTTTAGCGGGGAAGAGACCCAGTACTTC. Full variable domain (rest looked up from reference TRBV5-1 and TRBJ2-5): KAGVTQTPRYLIKTRGQQVTLSCSPISGHRSVSWYQQTPGQGLQFLFEYFSETQRNKGNFPGRFSGRQFSNSRSEMNVSTLELGDSALYLCASSFSGEETQYFGPGTRLLVL.

This chain links TRBV7-3 with TRBJ2-5, with D perhaps matching TRBD2 (7 bases). This CDR3 contains 15 residues. Germline V gene sequence: CDR1 SGHTA, CDR2 FQGTGA. The germline V and J ends were trimmed by 5 bases and 4 bases, with 17 bases remaining between them. This chain's CDR3 is CASSQGLADLETQYF. For the CDR3, the DNA is TGTGCCAGCAGCCAGGGGCTAGCGGACTTAGAGACCCAGTACTTC.

V usage is TRBV19 and J usage is TRBJ2-1; 7 bases match TRBD2. Germline V gives CDR1 LNHDA, CDR2 SQIVND (reference sequence). The CDR3 extends over 14 amino acids. J lost 4 bases, V lost 5 bases, and 5 bases had no gene match. The CDR3 bases are TGTGCCAGTAGTGGGGGGGGTTTATACAATGAGCAGTTCTTC. This gives the protein CASSGGGLYNEQFF.

This clone appeared a single time. The V gene is TRBV29-1, the J gene TRBJ2-1, with 7 bases lining up with TRBD2. Germline trimming cut 3 bases from V and 0 bases from J; bases unmatched to any gene: 2. The CDR3 runs to 14 residues. The germline V gene has CDR1 SQVTM and CDR2 ANQGSEA. The CDR3 DNA is TGCAGCGTTGAGGGGGGGAGCTCCTACAATGAGCAGTTCTTC. This encodes CSVEGGSSYNEQFF.

This clone was seen only once. V usage is TRBV7-2 and J usage is TRBJ2-1; the match to TRBD2 covers 10 bases. V lost 10 bases and J lost 3; bases outside the gene matches: 6. The CDR3 length is 14 residues. The germline CDR1 and CDR2 sequences are SGHTA and FQGNSA. DNA for the CDR3: TGTGCCACCTGGACTAGCGGAATCTACAATGAGCAGTTCTTC. As protein: CATWTSGIYNEQFF.

This chain uses TRBV5-1 with TRBJ2-7; 8 bases line up with TRBD2. V was clipped by 5 bases and J by 3 bases; unmatched bases: 1. CDR1 and CDR2 from the germline V gene are SGHRS and YFSETQ. CDR3 length equals 12 residues. This CDR3 reads CASRREGYEQYF. CDR3 nucleotides: TGCGCCAGCAGACGGGAGGGCTACGAGCAGTACTTC.

The V call is TRBV28, the J call TRBJ1-1; 10 bases fit TRBD1. The CDR3 is 14 amino acids. V trimming: 3 bases; J trimming: 9 bases; junction bases outside the gene matches: 7. Germline CDR1 MDHEN, CDR2 SYDVKM. Written as DNA, the CDR3 is TGTGCCAGCAGTTTCCCGGGACAGGGGCTCAAAGCTTTCTTT. It yields the protein CASSFPGQGLKAFF.

This sequence joins TRBV6-4 and TRBJ1-1, with D perhaps matching TRBD1 (6 bases). The V gene's germline CDR1 is MRHNA and CDR2 SNTAGT. The CDR3 is 15 amino acids. V dropped 1 base and J dropped 0 bases, with 9 bases sitting between them. The CDR3 region is CASSDFGQLNTEAFF. Here the CDR3 DNA reads TGTGCCAGCAGTGACTTCGGACAGCTGAACACTGAAGCTTTCTTT.

The rearrangement uses TRBV6-6 and TRBJ2-3; 11 bases are a match to TRBD2. With V trimmed by 5 bases and J by 5 bases, 12 bases remained unmatched. CDR3 length: 17 residues. In germline, CDR1 is MNHNY, CDR2 SVGAGI (reference sequence). The CDR3 spells CASSRGIAGGPGDTQYF. The DNA for the CDR3 is TGTGCCAGCAGTCGTGGGATAGCGGGGGGGCCAGGAGATACGCAGTATTTT.

J is TRBJ2-7 and V is TRBV19; 11 nucleotides line up with TRBD1. Losses at the gene ends were 5 bases for V and 4 bases for J; bases not matched to a gene: 1. The CDR3 has 13 amino acids. Germline-derived CDR1 and CDR2 are LNHDA and SQIVND (reference sequence). In nucleotides, the CDR3 is TGTGCCAGTAGTTGGGACAGGGGGTACGAGCAGTACTTC. Its translation: CASSWDRGYEQYF.

This chain uses TRBV5-4 with TRBJ1-3, with 7 bases that match TRBD1. CDR3 length equals 18 residues. Looked up from germline, CDR1 is SGHNT and CDR2 is YYREEE (reference sequence). Germline trimming cut 1 base from V and 0 bases from J; bases unmatched to any gene: 10. DNA for the CDR3: TGTGCCAGCAGCTTGTTAATAGGGGGCGCCGACTCTGGAAACACCATATATTTT. It encodes CASSLLIGGADSGNTIYF. The whole variable domain, filled in from reference TRBV5-4 and TRBJ1-3, reads ETGVTQSPTHLIKTRGQQVTLRCSSQSGHNTVSWYQQALGQGPQFIFQYYREEENGRGNFPPRFSGLQFPNYSSELNVNALELDDSALYLCASSLLIGGADSGNTIYFGEGSWLTVV.

The CDR3 loop is CASSIRGQGYEQYF. CDR3 DNA sequence: TGTGCCAGTAGTATTCGGGGACAGGGCTACGAGCAGTACTTC. The chain employs TRBV19 and TRBJ2-7, with TRBD1 matching 9 bases. V lost 3 bases and J lost 3; bases outside the gene matches: 3. From germline, CDR1 is LNHDA and CDR2 SQIVND (reference sequence). The CDR3 has 14 residues.